Described below is a single TCR beta chain sequence and its context. Its target is not known. TCRdb's table, derived via immunoSEQ multiplex PCR, lists solely in-frame clones and lacks some. The sample lists about 9,000 clones; over 70% were seen once. Over chemoradiotherapy, repertoires were sampled more than once. Trimming pared 5 bases from V and 4 bases from J, leaving 6 bases between. The CDR3 runs 12 residues. CDR1 and CDR2 (germline): PRHDT, FYEKMQ (reference sequence). The data are from a study of chemoradiotherapy in HPV16-positive cancers. Study-wide context: A couple of HPV16-positive patients' cells yielded candidate HPV-specific clones and common motifs.

Findings of the study overall: HPV-specific T cells were functionally defined from only a couple of HPV16-positive patients. During treatment, candidate HPV-specific clones and E7-related motifs expanded in tumor.

This material was obtained from a patient who underwent chemoradiotherapy. The chain carries TRBV13 and TRBJ1-3; no clear D. The receptor's source is a human donor with HPV-associated anogenital cancer. CDR3: CASSDRGNTIYF. The DNA of the CDR3 is TGTGCCAGCAGCGACCGGGGAAACACCATATATTTT.